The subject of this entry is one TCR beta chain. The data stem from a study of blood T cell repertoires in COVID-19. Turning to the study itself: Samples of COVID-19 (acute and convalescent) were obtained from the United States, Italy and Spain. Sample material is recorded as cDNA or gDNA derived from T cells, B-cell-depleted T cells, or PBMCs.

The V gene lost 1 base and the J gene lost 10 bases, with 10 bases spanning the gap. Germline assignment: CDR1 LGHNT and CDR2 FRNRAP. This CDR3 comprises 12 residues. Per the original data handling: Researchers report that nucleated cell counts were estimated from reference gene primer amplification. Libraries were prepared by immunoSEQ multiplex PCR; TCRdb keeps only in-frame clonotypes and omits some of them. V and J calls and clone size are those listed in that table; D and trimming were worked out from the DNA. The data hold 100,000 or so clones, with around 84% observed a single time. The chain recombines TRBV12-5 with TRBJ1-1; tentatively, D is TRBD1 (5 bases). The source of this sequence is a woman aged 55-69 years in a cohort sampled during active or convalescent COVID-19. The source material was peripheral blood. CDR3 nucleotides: TGTGCTAGTGGTTTGGATCGGGGGTTAGCTTTCTTT. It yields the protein CASGLDRGLAFF.